This T cell receptor beta chain was sequenced for a study of cytomegalovirus exposure and HLA in healthy donors. Findings of the study overall: The only immune exposure information that was available was CMV serostatus.

The CDR3 has 16 residues. Germline-derived CDR1 and CDR2 are SGHRS and YFSETQ. The V end lost 3 bases, the J end lost 0 bases, and 15 bases lay between the germline ends. PCR primers comprised 60 Vbeta and 13 Jbeta primers. Original methodology: Later, an analysis found 75 million to 90 million unique TCR beta chains, and around 10 million of these were shared. Clones were read by immunoSEQ multiplex PCR, and TCRdb kept only the in-frame ones, dropping some. That table gives V, J and clone size, and the DNA gave D and trimming. This table holds 200,000 to 250,000 clones, roughly 78% found once. Of note for this clone: Its antigen is not known.

The rearrangement uses TRBV5-1 and TRBJ1-1; D is uncertain. Sequences were obtained from PBMCs. The TCR originated in a boy aged 5-17 years in good health and CMV-seronegative. The CDR3 here is CASSSGSAAMNTEAFF. The CDR3 DNA reads TGCGCCAGCAGCTCTGGTTCTGCGGCCATGAACACTGAAGCTTTCTTT. The full variable domain, completed using reference TRBV5-1 and TRBJ1-1, is KAGVTQTPRYLIKTRGQQVTLSCSPISGHRSVSWYQQTPGQGLQFLFEYFSETQRNKGNFPGRFSGRQFSNSRSEMNVSTLELGDSALYLCASSSGSAAMNTEAFFGQGTRLTVV.